What follows are 32 T cell receptor beta chains derived from one specimen sequenced in a study of blood T cell repertoires in COVID-19. Assay: immunoSEQ multiplex PCR; the TCRdb copy retains only in-frame clones and omits some. The sample carries about 150,000 clones, approximately 80% recorded once. Source material: PBMCs or T cells enriched from blood (not recorded which). These receptors all stem from a woman between 50 and 59 years old who had recovered from COVID-19.

The chain carries TRBV4-3 and TRBJ2-1, with 7 bases matching TRBD2. This CDR3 is built from 13 residues. The V gene's germline CDR1 is LGHNA and CDR2 YSLEER. Germline trimming cut 4 bases from V and 9 bases from J; bases unmatched to any gene: 6. In nucleotides, the CDR3 is TGCGCCAGCAGCCGAATAGGGGAGGGTGAGCAGTTCTTC. This gives the protein CASSRIGEGEQFF.

About this clone itself: At one end, the junction sequence differs from germline, possibly due to a read error. The genes are TRBV7-7 and TRBJ2-3, with D perhaps TRBD2 (5 bases). This CDR3 has 13 amino acids. Germline V gene data show CDR1 as SSHAT and CDR2 as FNYEAQ (reference sequence). The CDR3 is CASSLSPGDTQYF. In DNA form, the CDR3 reads TGTGCTAGCAGCCTAAGTCCGGGGGATACGCAGTATTTT.

The rearrangement uses TRBV5-4 and TRBJ2-1, with D possibly TRBD1 on 5 matching bases. The V gene lost 4 bases and the J gene lost 4 bases, with 15 bases spanning the gap. The V gene's germline CDR1 is SGHNT and CDR2 YYREEE (reference sequence). CDR3 length equals 15 residues. CDR3 in amino acids: CASSNRRGLYNEQFF. CDR3 bases: TGTGCCAGCAGCAACAGGAGAGGCCTTTACAATGAGCAGTTCTTC.

This clone was observed a handful of times. This sequence joins TRBV12-3 or TRBV12-4 and TRBJ2-1, with 7 bases that match TRBD1. The CDR3 spans 12 residues. J was trimmed by 12 bases and V by 7 bases; bases with no gene match: 9. The CDR3 DNA sequence: TGTGCCAGCACCCCTATGAGGGACAGGCAGTTCTTC. Translation: CASTPMRDRQFF.

CDR3 in amino acids: CASSSVTGFGAETQYF. CDR3 nucleotides: TGCGCCAGCAGCTCGGTTACAGGGTTTGGAGCGGAGACCCAGTACTTC. J is TRBJ2-5 and V is TRBV5-1; D may be TRBD1 (6 bases). Germline CDR1 is SGHRS and CDR2 is YFSETQ. The CDR3 has 16 amino acids. With 3 bases removed from V and 5 bases from J, the gap between germline ends came to 20 bases.

This clone was seen a few times. The chain recombines TRBV4-2 with TRBJ2-3, with TRBD2 identical over 12 bases. This CDR3 has 15 residues. Germline V gene data show CDR1 as LGHNA and CDR2 as YNFKEQ. Trimming at V came to 4 bases and at J to 5 bases, leaving 4 bases not matched to a gene. In nucleotides, the CDR3 is TGTGCCAGCAGCCGGACTAGCGGGACAGGAGATACGCAGTATTTT. This encodes CASSRTSGTGDTQYF.

The chain is built from TRBV5-1 and TRBJ1-6; D not certain. Trimming removed 0 bases at V and 9 bases at J, with 13 bases between. This CDR3 has 15 residues. CDR1 SGHRS and CDR2 YFSETQ come from the germline V gene. The DNA for the CDR3 is TGCGCCAGCAGCTTGGTCGAACAGAGCGGTTCACCCCTCCACTTT. It translates to CASSLVEQSGSPLHF.

The V and J genes are TRBV7-9 and TRBJ2-2, with 9 bases aligning to TRBD1. Germline-derived CDR1 and CDR2 are SEHNR and FQNEAQ (reference sequence). The ends lost 5 bases at V and 1 base at J; junction bases unmatched: 5. CDR3 length: 16 residues. The CDR3 DNA is TGTGCCAGCAGCCGTACAGGGGGCATGAACACCGGGGAGCTGTTTTTT. As protein: CASSRTGGMNTGELFF.

V gene TRBV6-2 or TRBV6-3 combines with J gene TRBJ2-2; D remains unclear. V was cut by 3 bases and J by 5 bases, with 7 bases left in between. Germline V gene lookup returns CDR1 MNHEY and CDR2 SVGEGT. There are 13 residues in the CDR3. The CDR3: CASSYVRTGELFF. In DNA form, the CDR3 reads TGTGCCAGCAGTTATGTTAGAACCGGGGAGCTGTTTTTT.

J is TRBJ2-5 and V is TRBV2; D gene uncertain. Trimming cost V 6 bases and J 5 bases, with 10 bases left between them. This CDR3 has 12 amino acids. Germline V gene lookup returns CDR1 SNHLY and CDR2 FYNNEI. Written as DNA, the CDR3 is TGTGCCAGCAGCGGTATATACGAGACCCAGTACTTC. This translates into CASSGIYETQYF.

V gene TRBV11-2 combines with J gene TRBJ2-3, with a tentative D call TRBD2 (7 bases). The CDR3 length is 18 residues. V lost 8 bases to trimming and J lost 4 bases, with 28 bases between them. Germline V lookup: CDR1 SGHAT, CDR2 FQNNGV. CDR3 in amino acids: CASSFGLAGAPTSDTQYF. The CDR3 nucleotides read TGTGCCAGCTCTTTCGGACTTGCGGGGGCCCCCACATCAGATACGCAGTATTTT.

V gene TRBV21-1 combines with J gene TRBJ2-3; TRBD2 reflects the table's D call only, with no check against the DNA. TRBV21-1 corresponds to a pseudogene. CDR3 size: 17 residues. CDR3 amino acids: CASSKVAENRTLSTQYF. The CDR3 nucleotides read TGTGCCAGCAGCAAAGTTGCTGAGAACCGCACCTTGAGTACGCAGTATTTT.

The chain combines TRBV28 with TRBJ1-3, with D perhaps TRBD1 (6 bases). Trimming took off 4 bases at V and 0 bases at J, with 16 bases between the two ends. CDR3 size: 17 residues. Germline V gene sequence: CDR1 MDHEN, CDR2 SYDVKM. The CDR3 is CASSSPGHQNSGNTIYF. CDR3 nucleotide sequence: TGTGCCAGCAGTTCCCCGGGACACCAGAACTCTGGAAACACCATATATTTT. The full variable domain, completed using reference TRBV28 and TRBJ1-3, is DVKVTQSSRYLVKRTGEKVFLECVQDMDHENMFWYRQDPGLGLRLIYFSYDVKMKEKGDIPEGYSVSREKKERFSLILESASTNQTSMYLCASSSPGHQNSGNTIYFGEGSWLTVV.

The rearrangement joins TRBV9 to TRBJ2-1, with D tentatively TRBD1 (5 bases). Trimming took 0 bases from V and 6 from J, leaving 7 bases between them. The CDR3 length is 13 residues. Germline assignment: CDR1 SGDLS and CDR2 YYNGEE. Here the CDR3 reads CASSVDRTNEQFF. CDR3 sequence (DNA): TGTGCCAGCAGCGTAGACAGGACCAATGAGCAGTTCTTC.

This chain connects TRBV5-1 to TRBJ2-3; possibly TRBD1 for D (5 bases). V was clipped by 6 bases and J by 0 bases, with 17 bases between them. CDR3 length: 16 residues. Germline V gene sequence: CDR1 SGHRS, CDR2 YFSETQ. The CDR3 sequence is CASTAGATLSTDTQYF. The CDR3 DNA sequence: TGCGCCAGCACAGCTGGGGCGACCCTCAGCACAGATACGCAGTATTTT.

The chain couples TRBV11-3 to TRBJ1-3; D gene uncertain. This CDR3 spans 14 amino acids. Deletions cut 4 bases from V and 2 bases from J, with 9 bases between. Germline V gene lookup returns CDR1 SGHNT and CDR2 YENEEA. The CDR3 loop reads CASSSARAGNTIYF. DNA for the CDR3: TGTGCCAGCAGCTCAGCACGGGCTGGAAACACCATATATTTT.

This chain uses TRBV19 with TRBJ1-6; D is perhaps TRBD1 (6 bases). The CDR3 extends over 14 amino acids. V lost 3 bases and J lost 7, with 10 bases in between. In germline, CDR1 is LNHDA, CDR2 SQIVND (reference sequence). CDR3 sequence (DNA): TGTGCCAGTAGTATGACAGGAGGCAATTCACCCCTCCACTTT. This encodes CASSMTGGNSPLHF.

V usage is TRBV7-2 and J usage is TRBJ1-5; D gene ambiguous. The germline V and J ends were trimmed by 3 bases and 4 bases, with 10 bases remaining between them. Germline-derived CDR1 and CDR2 are SGHTA and FQGNSA. The CDR3 is 14 amino acids. CDR3 residues: CASSFGSSNQPQHF. DNA for the CDR3: TGTGCCAGCAGCTTCGGGTCCTCAAATCAGCCCCAGCATTTT.

This clone appeared a single time. This rearrangement joins TRBV3-1 (or the pseudogene TRBV3-2) to TRBJ1-5; D perhaps matches TRBD1 (5 bases). CDR3 size: 15 residues. From germline, CDR1 is LGHDT and CDR2 YNNKEL (reference sequence). Trimming left V 4 bases short and J 1 base short, with 11 bases between. CDR3 bases: TGTGCCAGCAGCCTTGGGGGAGGGAGCAATCAGCCCCAGCATTTT. Translation: CASSLGGGSNQPQHF.

The chain recombines TRBV7-2 with TRBJ2-2, with TRBD1 matching over 10 bases. V trimming: 4 bases; J trimming: 4 bases; junction bases outside the gene matches: 6. This CDR3 comprises 16 residues. Germline V gene sequence: CDR1 SGHTA, CDR2 FQGNSA. The CDR3 sequence is CASSSPGQGLTGELFF. DNA for the CDR3: TGTGCCAGCAGCTCTCCGGGACAGGGGCTCACCGGGGAGCTGTTTTTT.

The chain is built from TRBV9 and TRBJ1-6; D possibly corresponds to TRBD1 (6 bases). The CDR3 runs 15 residues. Germline values: CDR1 SGDLS, CDR2 YYNGEE. V was trimmed by 3 bases and J by 3 bases, leaving 10 bases between them. The chain's CDR3 is CASSAETGYNSPLHF. The CDR3 DNA reads as TGTGCCAGCAGCGCAGAGACAGGCTATAATTCACCCCTCCACTTT.

The chain joins TRBV7-2 to TRBJ2-3; 9 bases agree with TRBD2. The ends lost 5 bases at V and 0 bases at J; junction bases unmatched: 6. CDR1 and CDR2 (germline): SGHTA, FQGNSA. This CDR3 has 16 residues. The CDR3 DNA is TGTGCCAGCAGCACAAGACTAGCGGCGAGCACAGATACGCAGTATTTT. It is translated as CASSTRLAASTDTQYF.

The J gene is TRBJ2-1, the V gene TRBV4-3, with 9 bases fitting TRBD1. V gave up 0 bases and J gave up 8 bases; unmatched junction bases: 11. The CDR3 has 17 amino acids. Germline V CDR1 and CDR2: LGHNA, YSLEER. The CDR3 is CASSQDLIETGGYEQFF. The CDR3 DNA is TGCGCCAGCAGCCAAGATCTGATCGAGACAGGGGGGTATGAGCAGTTCTTC.

J is TRBJ2-7 and V is TRBV18, with TRBD2 identical over 10 bases. CDR3 length: 15 amino acids. Germline CDR1 is KGHSH and CDR2 is LQKENI. The V and J ends lost 4 bases and 5 bases, in that order; junction bases with no gene match: 8. The CDR3 DNA reads as TGTGCCAGCTCACATGATAGCGGGAGGACCGACGAGCAGTACTTC. The encoded protein is CASSHDSGRTDEQYF.

The chain uses TRBV4-3 and TRBJ1-2; TRBD1 is a possible D gene (6 bases). Per germline, CDR1 LGHNA and CDR2 YSLEER. The CDR3 has 15 residues. The V and J ends lost 5 bases and 7 bases respectively, with 20 bases between them. The CDR3 DNA reads TGCGCCAGCAGCACCCAGGGAGAGGGGGTAGGTGGCTACACCTTC. It codes for CASSTQGEGVGGYTF.

The genes are TRBV10-2 and TRBJ2-4; D gene unclear. Germline lookup yields CDR1 WSHSY and CDR2 SAAADI. There are 15 residues in the CDR3. V was shortened by 0 bases and J by 0 bases, with 6 bases between the two germline ends. The CDR3 reads CASSESRTAKNIQYF. The CDR3 coding sequence is TGCGCCAGCAGTGAGTCGCGCACAGCCAAAAACATTCAGTACTTC.

This clone was counted once. The J gene is TRBJ2-7, the V gene TRBV28; D is ambiguous. V was clipped by 8 bases and J by 1 base, with 6 bases between them. This CDR3 region has 11 residues. The germline CDR1 and CDR2 sequences are MDHEN and SYDVKM. In DNA form, the CDR3 reads TGTGCCAGCGGCCCGTCCTACGAGCAGTACTTC. Its translation is CASGPSYEQYF.

With respect to this clone: The same CDR3 arises from other DNA sequences in this sample as well. The V gene is TRBV7-8, the J gene TRBJ1-5; 7 nucleotides align to TRBD1. Germline lookup yields CDR1 SGHVS and CDR2 FQNEAQ. The CDR3 contains 13 residues. V lost 5 bases and J lost 7; bases outside the gene matches: 5. Here the CDR3 reads CASSRQGNQPQHF. The DNA of the CDR3 is TGTGCCAGCAGCCGACAGGGTAACCAGCCCCAGCATTTT.

This clone was counted ten times or more. This sequence joins TRBV18 and TRBJ1-2, with 7 bases matching TRBD1. The germline V gene encodes CDR1 KGHSH and CDR2 LQKENI. V shed 3 bases and J 7 bases; nucleotides not matched to a gene: 8. The CDR3 is made up of 14 amino acids. The CDR3 here is CASSPDRDFFGYTF. Here the CDR3 DNA reads TGTGCCAGCTCACCTGACAGGGATTTTTTTGGCTACACCTTC.

The chain recombines TRBV5-6 with TRBJ1-1; D might be TRBD1 (6 bases). Per germline, CDR1 SGHDT and CDR2 YYEEEE. This CDR3 is built from 14 residues. The V and J ends lost 4 bases and 4 bases respectively, with 14 bases between them. The CDR3 spells CASSTTGLGTEAFF. In nucleotides, the CDR3 is TGTGCCAGCAGCACCACAGGGCTGGGCACTGAAGCTTTCTTT.

The chain employs TRBV3-1 (or the pseudogene TRBV3-2) and TRBJ2-4, with 7 bases identical to TRBD1. Germline V gene lookup returns CDR1 LGHDT and CDR2 YNNKEL (reference sequence). The CDR3 has 17 residues. Losses at the gene ends were 6 bases for V and 0 bases for J; bases not matched to a gene: 11. Written as DNA, the CDR3 is TGTGCCAGCAGTCGCGACGGGACAGATCTAGCCAAAAACATTCAGTACTTC. Its protein product is CASSRDGTDLAKNIQYF.

CDR3 DNA: TGTGCCACCAGCAGAGATCGCAGCAGGAACTATGGCTACACCTTC. Its protein is CATSRDRSRNYGYTF. V and J are TRBV15 and TRBJ1-2; D is ambiguous. Germline CDR1 is LNHNV and CDR2 is YYDKDF (reference sequence). The V gene lost 0 bases and the J gene lost 2 bases, with 10 bases spanning the gap. The CDR3 is 15 residues long.